A single sample gave rise to the 18 T cell receptor beta chains below, sequenced in a study of blood T cells in healthy people across ages. Through a sample-barcoded 5' primer and a J-beta primer mix, a second PCR was run for roughly 6 to 12 cycles. TCRdb independently ran MiXCR on the 5' RACE reads; one entry per CDR3 protein. The table includes about 1.8 million distinct CDR3 sequences, approximately 50% detected once. The sequencing sample was made of blood. Every receptor here comes from a woman aged 35 to 49 in good health.

The genes are TRBV6-1 and TRBJ1-2; D might be TRBD1 (6 bases). The CDR3 runs 11 residues. CDR1 is MNHNS and CDR2 is SASEGT in the germline V gene. V dropped 7 bases and J dropped 10 bases, with 13 bases sitting between them. The CDR3 DNA reads TGTGCCAGCACAAACAGGGAGAACTACACCTTC. Encoded protein: CASTNRENYTF.

This chain links TRBV7-9 with TRBJ2-1; D unresolved. Germline V gene data show CDR1 as SEHNR and CDR2 as FQNEAQ (reference sequence). V dropped 5 bases and J dropped 8 bases, with 13 bases sitting between them. This CDR3 contains 13 residues. The CDR3 here is CASSPLMYDEQFF. The CDR3 bases are TGTGCCAGCAGCCCATTAATGTACGATGAGCAGTTCTTC.

The CDR3 here is CASNTGQGDGYTF. The CDR3, as DNA: TGTGCCAGCAACACAGGACAGGGAGATGGCTACACCTTC. This chain joins TRBV6-2 or TRBV6-3 and TRBJ1-2; the match to TRBD1 covers 8 bases. With 7 bases clipped from V and 6 bases from J, the junction kept 7 bases outside the gene matches. CDR3 length: 13 amino acids. Germline CDR1 MNHEY, CDR2 SVGEGT.

In its sample, this clonotype was seen a few times. The V gene is TRBV2, the J gene TRBJ1-4, with D hard to call. CDR3 length: 12 residues. Germline V CDR1 and CDR2: SNHLY, FYNNEI. Trimming cost V 0 bases and J 5 bases, with 1 base left between them. This chain's CDR3 is CASSEANEKLFF. For the CDR3, the DNA is TGTGCCAGCAGTGAAGCAAATGAAAAACTGTTTTTT.

The rearrangement uses TRBV5-1 and TRBJ2-3; 10 nucleotides agree with TRBD2. The CDR3 runs to 18 residues. Germline V CDR1 and CDR2: SGHRS, YFSETQ. J lost 2 bases, V lost 0 bases, and 9 bases had no gene match. The CDR3 spells CASSLVGLAGAATDTQYF. In nucleotides, the CDR3 is TGCGCCAGCAGCTTGGTGGGGCTAGCGGGGGCGGCCACAGATACGCAGTATTTT.

This clonotype came up a few times. The chain links TRBV4-3 to TRBJ2-3; D unclear. Trimming shortened V by 1 base and J by 5 bases, and 19 bases separated the two germline ends. CDR3 length equals 17 residues. Looked up from germline, CDR1 is LGHNA and CDR2 is YSLEER. The CDR3 region has the DNA TGCGCCAGCAGCCAAGGGGGTGGGATGGTATCAGGAGATACGCAGTATTTT. Translation: CASSQGGGMVSGDTQYF.

The sample holds one count of this clonotype. This chain uses TRBV7-2 with TRBJ2-1; TRBD1 is a possible D gene (5 bases). V lost 0 bases to trimming and J lost 4 bases, with 13 bases between them. This CDR3 contains 16 residues. Per germline, CDR1 SGHTA and CDR2 FQGNSA. The CDR3 coding sequence is TGTGCCAGCAGCTTAGCGCAGGGCTCCTATTACAATGAGCAGTTCTTC. Translated: CASSLAQGSYYNEQFF.

J is TRBJ2-3 and V is TRBV2, with 11 bases that match TRBD2. With V trimmed by 1 base and J by 1 base, 1 base remained unmatched. In germline, CDR1 is SNHLY, CDR2 FYNNEI. CDR3 length: 16 amino acids. CDR3 in DNA: TGTGCCAGCAGTGAAGTGACTAGCGGGGGCACAGATACGCAGTATTTT. Its protein product is CASSEVTSGGTDTQYF.

The table lists this clonotype with a few counts. The V and J genes are TRBV10-3 and TRBJ2-7, with D possibly being TRBD1 (5 bases). CDR1 is ENHRY, CDR2 SYGVKD, per germline. The CDR3 loop spans 13 amino acids. V was shortened by 3 bases and J by 1 base, with 7 bases between the two germline ends. CDR3 sequence (DNA): TGTGCCATCAGTGAAGGGGCTTCCTACGAGCAGTACTTC. Amino acid sequence: CAISEGASYEQYF.

The V call is TRBV6-5, the J call TRBJ2-7; the match to TRBD1 covers 9 bases. Per germline, CDR1 MNHEY and CDR2 SVGAGI. This CDR3 is 14 amino acids long. V was pared by 5 bases and J by 6 bases, with 8 bases of the junction left unmatched. CDR3 sequence: CASSRGTGLREQYF. The CDR3 nucleotides are TGTGCCAGCAGTAGGGGGACAGGGCTGCGCGAGCAGTACTTC.

With respect to this clonotype: At one end, the junction sequence differs from germline, possibly due to a read error. The gene calls are TRBV11-2 and TRBJ1-2; D not certain. The V gene's germline CDR1 is SGHAT and CDR2 FQNNGV. The CDR3 is made up of 11 amino acids. CDR3 region: CAGSLGRGYTF. The CDR3 nucleotides are TGTGCCGGCAGCTTAGGGCGGGGCTACACCTTC.

This chain connects TRBV5-1 to TRBJ1-5; D gene uncertain. The CDR3 is 14 amino acids. Germline CDR1 SGHRS, CDR2 YFSETQ. V lost 5 bases, J lost 0 bases, and 9 bases lay in between. The CDR3 coding sequence is TGCGCCAGCAGGGACGGACCTAGCAATCAGCCCCAGCATTTT. Its protein product is CASRDGPSNQPQHF.

V usage is TRBV27 and J usage is TRBJ2-1; D is ambiguous. The CDR3 is 13 amino acids. V was trimmed by 4 bases and J by 5 bases, leaving 9 bases between them. Germline loops: CDR1 MNHEY, CDR2 SMNVEV (reference sequence). This chain's CDR3 is CASSSYTNNEQFF. Written as DNA, the CDR3 is TGTGCCAGCAGTTCCTACACAAACAATGAGCAGTTCTTC.

V gene TRBV5-1 combines with J gene TRBJ2-1; 9 nucleotides align to TRBD1. Trimming took 3 bases from V and 9 from J; bases not matched to a gene: 13. From germline, CDR1 is SGHRS and CDR2 YFSETQ. The CDR3 runs to 16 residues. The CDR3 coding sequence is TGCGCCAGCAGCTGGGCCGGGACAGGGACTTTCGGTGAGCAGTTCTTC. It encodes CASSWAGTGTFGEQFF.

The chain recombines TRBV6-1 with TRBJ2-7; 7 bases align to TRBD2. Germline values: CDR1 MNHNS, CDR2 SASEGT. The CDR3 has 14 amino acids. V was clipped by 0 bases and J by 6 bases; unmatched bases: 5. The CDR3 sequence is CASSEALAALEQYF. For the CDR3, the DNA is TGTGCCAGCAGTGAAGCGCTAGCGGCACTCGAGCAGTACTTC.

The chain employs TRBV15 and TRBJ2-5; D unclear. V shed 0 bases and J shed 1 base, with 12 bases lying between them. The germline V gene has CDR1 LNHNV and CDR2 YYDKDF (reference sequence). The CDR3 runs to 16 residues. CDR3 bases: TGTGCCACCAGCAGAGATTGGGCTCCCACCCAAGAGACCCAGTACTTC. It specifies CATSRDWAPTQETQYF.

J is TRBJ2-7 and V is TRBV27; weak D call: TRBD1 (6 bases). The CDR3 is 14 residues long. The germline CDR1 and CDR2 sequences are MNHEY and SMNVEV (reference sequence). V shed 3 bases and J shed 1 base, with 10 bases lying between them. The CDR3 protein is CASSFFGQSYEQYF. The CDR3 region has the DNA TGTGCCAGCAGTTTTTTTGGACAGTCCTACGAGCAGTACTTC.

The gene calls are TRBV28 and TRBJ2-1; D possibly uses TRBD1 or TRBD2 (5 bases each). The V end lost 6 bases, the J end lost 6 bases, and 18 bases lay between the germline ends. Germline CDR1 reads MDHEN; CDR2 reads SYDVKM. The CDR3 length is 15 residues. The CDR3 nucleotides are TGTGCCAGCAGCCCACTTCCGCAAGGGACCAATGAGCAGTTCTTC. Its translation is CASSPLPQGTNEQFF.